The present entry profiles one TCR beta chain with its context. The repertoire was sequenced with immunoSEQ multiplex PCR; TCRdb's copy has only in-frame clones and lacks some. The data hold some 300,000 clones, with roughly 90% observed a single time. The germline V and J ends were trimmed by 5 bases and 0 bases, with 7 bases remaining between them. Germline assignment: CDR1 SNHLY and CDR2 FYNNEI. The CDR3 is 14 residues long. This entry belongs to a study of blood T cell repertoires in COVID-19. Study at large: Collection of acute and convalescent COVID-19 samples took place in the United States, Italy and Spain.

V gene TRBV2 combines with J gene TRBJ1-4; D not certain. The sequence derives from a woman in her thirties or forties with COVID-19, enrolled during active disease. The sample was peripheral blood. The CDR3 reads CASSYGATNEKLFF. In nucleotides, the CDR3 is TGTGCCAGCAGTTATGGAGCAACTAATGAAAAACTGTTTTTT. Looking up the rest from reference TRBV2 and TRBJ1-4 gives the full variable domain: EPEVTQTPSHQVTQMGQEVILRCVPISNHLYFYWYRQILGQKVEFLVSFYNNEISEKSEIFDDQFSVERPDGSNFTLKIRSTKLEDSAMYFCASSYGATNEKLFFGSGTQLSVL.